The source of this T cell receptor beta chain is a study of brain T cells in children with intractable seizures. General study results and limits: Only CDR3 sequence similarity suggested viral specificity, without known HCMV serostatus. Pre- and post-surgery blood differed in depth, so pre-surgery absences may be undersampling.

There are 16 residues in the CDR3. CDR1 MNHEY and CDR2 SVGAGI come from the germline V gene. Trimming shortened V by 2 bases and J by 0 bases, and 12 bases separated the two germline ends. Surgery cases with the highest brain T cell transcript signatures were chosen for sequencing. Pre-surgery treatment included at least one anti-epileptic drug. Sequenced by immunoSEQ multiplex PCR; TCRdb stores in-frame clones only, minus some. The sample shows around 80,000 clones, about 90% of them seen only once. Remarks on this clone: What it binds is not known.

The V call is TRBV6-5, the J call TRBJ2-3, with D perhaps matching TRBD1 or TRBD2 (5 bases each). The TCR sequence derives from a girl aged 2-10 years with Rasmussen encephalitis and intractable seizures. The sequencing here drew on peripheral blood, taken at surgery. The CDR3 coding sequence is TGTGCCAGCAGTTACCTGGGACGGCTTAGCACAGATACGCAGTATTTT. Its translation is CASSYLGRLSTDTQYF.